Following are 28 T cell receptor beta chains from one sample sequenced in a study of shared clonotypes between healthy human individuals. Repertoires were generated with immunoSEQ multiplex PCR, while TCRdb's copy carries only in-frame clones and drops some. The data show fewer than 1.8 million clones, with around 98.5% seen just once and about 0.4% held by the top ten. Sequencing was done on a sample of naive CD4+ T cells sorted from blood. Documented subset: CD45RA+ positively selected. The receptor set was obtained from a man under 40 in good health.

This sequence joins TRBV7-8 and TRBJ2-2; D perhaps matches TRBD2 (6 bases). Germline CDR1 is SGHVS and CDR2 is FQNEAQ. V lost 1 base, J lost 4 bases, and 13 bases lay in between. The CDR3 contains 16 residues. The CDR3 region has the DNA TGTGCCAGCAGCTTAGTGGGAGGAGCCATCACCGGGGAGCTGTTTTTT. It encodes CASSLVGGAITGELFF.

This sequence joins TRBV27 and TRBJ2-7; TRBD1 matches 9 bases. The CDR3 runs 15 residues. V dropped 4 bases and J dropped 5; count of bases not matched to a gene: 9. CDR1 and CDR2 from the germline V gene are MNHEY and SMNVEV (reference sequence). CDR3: CASSSPGQGRNEQYF. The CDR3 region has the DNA TGTGCCAGCAGTTCCCCGGGACAGGGTAGAAACGAGCAGTACTTC.

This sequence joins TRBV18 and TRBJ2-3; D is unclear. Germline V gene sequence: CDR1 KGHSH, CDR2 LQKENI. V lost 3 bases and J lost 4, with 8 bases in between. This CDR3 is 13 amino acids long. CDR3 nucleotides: TGTGCCAGCTCACCGCTACAGCCAGATACGCAGTATTTT. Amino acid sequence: CASSPLQPDTQYF.

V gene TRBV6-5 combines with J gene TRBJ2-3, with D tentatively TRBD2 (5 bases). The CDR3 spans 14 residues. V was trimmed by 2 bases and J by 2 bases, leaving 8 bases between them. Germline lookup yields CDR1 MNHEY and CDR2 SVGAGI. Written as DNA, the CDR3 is TGTGCCAGCAGTTACGATCGGGACACAGATACGCAGTATTTT. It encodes CASSYDRDTDTQYF.

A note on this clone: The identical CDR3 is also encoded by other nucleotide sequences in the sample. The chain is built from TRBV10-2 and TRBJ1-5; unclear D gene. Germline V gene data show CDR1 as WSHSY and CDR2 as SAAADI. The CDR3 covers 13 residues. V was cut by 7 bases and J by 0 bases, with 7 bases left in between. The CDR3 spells CASTSFSNQPQHF. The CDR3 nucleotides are TGCGCCAGCACTTCATTTAGCAATCAGCCCCAGCATTTT.

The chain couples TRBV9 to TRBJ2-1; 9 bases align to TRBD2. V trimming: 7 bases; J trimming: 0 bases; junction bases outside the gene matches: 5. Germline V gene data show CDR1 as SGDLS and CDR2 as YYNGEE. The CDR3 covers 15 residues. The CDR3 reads CASAGSGSSYNEQFF. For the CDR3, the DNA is TGTGCCAGCGCGGGTAGCGGGAGCTCCTACAATGAGCAGTTCTTC. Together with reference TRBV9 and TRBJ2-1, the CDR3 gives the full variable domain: DSGVTQTPKHLITATGQRVTLRCSPRSGDLSVYWYQQSLDQGLQFLIQYYNGEERAKGNILERFSAQQFPDLHSELNLSSLELGDSALYFCASAGSGSSYNEQFFGPGTRLTVL.

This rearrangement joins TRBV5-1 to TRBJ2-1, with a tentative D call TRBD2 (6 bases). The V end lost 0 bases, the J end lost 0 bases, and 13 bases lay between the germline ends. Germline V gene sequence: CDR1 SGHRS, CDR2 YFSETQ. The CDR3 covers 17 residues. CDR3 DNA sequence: TGCGCCAGCAGCTTGGCGGTGATCGGGGGCTCCTACAATGAGCAGTTCTTC. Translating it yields CASSLAVIGGSYNEQFF.

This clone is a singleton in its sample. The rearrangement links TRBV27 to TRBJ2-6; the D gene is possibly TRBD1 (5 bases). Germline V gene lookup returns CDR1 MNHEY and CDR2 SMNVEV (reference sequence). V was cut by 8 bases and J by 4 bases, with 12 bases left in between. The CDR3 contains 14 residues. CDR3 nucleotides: TGTGCCAGCGCCACAGGTGGCGGGGCCAACGTCCTGACTTTC. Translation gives CASATGGGANVLTF.

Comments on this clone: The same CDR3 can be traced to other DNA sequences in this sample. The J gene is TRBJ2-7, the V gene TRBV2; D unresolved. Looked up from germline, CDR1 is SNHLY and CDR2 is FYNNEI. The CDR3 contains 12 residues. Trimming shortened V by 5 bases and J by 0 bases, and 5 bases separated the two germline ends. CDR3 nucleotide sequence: TGTGCCAGCAGTACAGACTCCTACGAGCAGTACTTC. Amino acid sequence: CASSTDSYEQYF.

For the CDR3, the DNA is TGTGCCAGCAGCTTAGCAATCTCCGGTTCTGGTGAAGCTTTCTTT. Amino acids: CASSLAISGSGEAFF. The chain combines TRBV7-9 with TRBJ1-1, with D unclear. V shed 0 bases and J shed 7 bases, with 15 bases lying between them. This CDR3 has 15 amino acids. Germline assignment: CDR1 SEHNR and CDR2 FQNEAQ (reference sequence).

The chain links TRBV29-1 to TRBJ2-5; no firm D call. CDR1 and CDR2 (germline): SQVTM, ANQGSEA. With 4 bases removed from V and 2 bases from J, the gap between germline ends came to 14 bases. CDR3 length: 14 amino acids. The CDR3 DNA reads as TGCAGCGTTGTTGACGGAGCAGCTCAAGAGACCCAGTACTTC. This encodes CSVVDGAAQETQYF.

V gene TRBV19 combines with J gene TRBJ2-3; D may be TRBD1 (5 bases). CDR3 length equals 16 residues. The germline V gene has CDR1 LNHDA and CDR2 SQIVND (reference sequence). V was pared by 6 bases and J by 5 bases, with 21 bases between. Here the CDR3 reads CASSPMPSGLGDTQYF. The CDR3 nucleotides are TGTGCCAGTAGCCCCATGCCATCAGGGTTGGGAGATACGCAGTATTTT.

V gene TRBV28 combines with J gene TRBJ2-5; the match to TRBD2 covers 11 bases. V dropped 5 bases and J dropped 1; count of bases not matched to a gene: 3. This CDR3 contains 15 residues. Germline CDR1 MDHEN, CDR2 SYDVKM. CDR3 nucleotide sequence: TGTGCCAGCAGTGGGGGGACTAGCGGCCAAGAGACCCAGTACTTC. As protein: CASSGGTSGQETQYF.

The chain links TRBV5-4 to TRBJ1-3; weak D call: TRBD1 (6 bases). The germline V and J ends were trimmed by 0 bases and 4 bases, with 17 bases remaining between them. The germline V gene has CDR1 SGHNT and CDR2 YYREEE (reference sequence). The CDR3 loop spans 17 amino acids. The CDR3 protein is CASSLVGGPSIGNTIYF. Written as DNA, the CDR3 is TGTGCCAGCAGCTTGGTTGGGGGCCCCTCGATCGGAAACACCATATATTTT.

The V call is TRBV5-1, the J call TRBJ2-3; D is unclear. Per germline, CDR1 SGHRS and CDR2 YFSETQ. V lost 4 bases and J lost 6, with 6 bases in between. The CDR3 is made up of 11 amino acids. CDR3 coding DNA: TGCGCCAGCAGCGTCGAGGATACGCAGTATTTT. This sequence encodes CASSVEDTQYF.

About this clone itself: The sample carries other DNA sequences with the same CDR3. The CDR3 loop reads CASSPGTGGGNEQFF. The CDR3 region has the DNA TGTGCCAGCTCACCGGGGACAGGGGGAGGCAATGAGCAGTTCTTC. The chain employs TRBV18 and TRBJ2-1; 11 bases fit TRBD1. CDR1 and CDR2 from the germline V gene are KGHSH and LQKENI. J lost 6 bases, V lost 3 bases, and 4 bases had no gene match. This CDR3 spans 15 amino acids. The variable domain in full, with the rest retrieved from reference TRBV18 and TRBJ2-1, is NAGVMQNPRHLVRRRGQEARLRCSPMKGHSHVYWYRQLPEEGLKFMVYLQKENIIDESGMPKERFSAEFPKEGPSILRIQQVVRGDSAAYFCASSPGTGGGNEQFFGPGTRLTVL.

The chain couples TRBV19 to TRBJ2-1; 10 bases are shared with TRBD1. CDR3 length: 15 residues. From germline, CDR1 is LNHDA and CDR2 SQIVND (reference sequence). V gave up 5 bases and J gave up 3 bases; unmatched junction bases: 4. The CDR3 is CASSVGQGGYNEQFF. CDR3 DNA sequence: TGTGCCAGTAGTGTCGGACAGGGGGGCTACAATGAGCAGTTCTTC.

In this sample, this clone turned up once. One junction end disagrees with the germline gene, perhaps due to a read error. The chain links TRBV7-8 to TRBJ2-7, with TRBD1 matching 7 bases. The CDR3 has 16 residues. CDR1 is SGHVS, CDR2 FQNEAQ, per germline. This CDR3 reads CASSLPRDRVSNEQYF. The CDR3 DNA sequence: TGTGCCAGCAGCTTACCACGCGACAGGGTCTCCAACGAGCAGTACTTC.

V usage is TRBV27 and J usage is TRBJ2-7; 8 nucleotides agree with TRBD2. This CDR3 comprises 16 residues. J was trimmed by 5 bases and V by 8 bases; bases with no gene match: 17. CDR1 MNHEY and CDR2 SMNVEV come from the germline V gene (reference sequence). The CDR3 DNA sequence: TGTGCCAGCGGAACGGAAACCGGGACTAGTCTCAACGAGCAGTACTTC. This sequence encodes CASGTETGTSLNEQYF.

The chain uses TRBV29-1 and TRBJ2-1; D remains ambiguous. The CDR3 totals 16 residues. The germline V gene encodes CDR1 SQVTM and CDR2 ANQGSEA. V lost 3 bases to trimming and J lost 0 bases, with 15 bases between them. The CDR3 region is CSVEFGDASSYNEQFF. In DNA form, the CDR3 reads TGCAGCGTTGAGTTCGGCGACGCGAGCTCCTACAATGAGCAGTTCTTC.

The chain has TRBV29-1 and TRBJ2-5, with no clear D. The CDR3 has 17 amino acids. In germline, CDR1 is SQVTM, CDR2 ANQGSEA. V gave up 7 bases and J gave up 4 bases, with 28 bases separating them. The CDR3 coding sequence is TGCAGCGCCTACGGCTTTCGCGGAGCGAGCCTAGGAGAGACCCAGTACTTC. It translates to CSAYGFRGASLGETQYF.

CDR3 residues: CAWSVRQRAKNIQYF. For the CDR3, the DNA is TGTGCCTGGAGTGTAAGACAGAGGGCCAAAAACATTCAGTACTTC. This chain connects TRBV30 to TRBJ2-4; D perhaps matches TRBD1 (5 bases). Germline lookup yields CDR1 GTSNPN and CDR2 SVGIG (reference sequence). The V end lost 0 bases, the J end lost 1 base, and 10 bases lay between the germline ends. This CDR3 is 15 amino acids long.

CDR3 sequence: CASTAGLAGFYEQYF. In DNA, the CDR3 is TGTGCCAGCACGGCGGGACTAGCGGGATTCTACGAGCAGTACTTC. The rearrangement links TRBV2 to TRBJ2-7; TRBD2 matches 13 bases. Per the germline V gene, CDR1 is SNHLY and CDR2 is FYNNEI. J lost 3 bases, V lost 7 bases, and 6 bases had no gene match. CDR3 length: 15 residues.

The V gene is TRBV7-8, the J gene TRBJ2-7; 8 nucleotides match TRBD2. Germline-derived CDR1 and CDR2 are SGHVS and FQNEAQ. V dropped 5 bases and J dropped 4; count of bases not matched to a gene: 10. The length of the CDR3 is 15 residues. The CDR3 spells CASSRGPLADYEQYF. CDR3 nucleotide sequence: TGTGCCAGCAGCCGAGGCCCACTAGCGGATTACGAGCAGTACTTC.

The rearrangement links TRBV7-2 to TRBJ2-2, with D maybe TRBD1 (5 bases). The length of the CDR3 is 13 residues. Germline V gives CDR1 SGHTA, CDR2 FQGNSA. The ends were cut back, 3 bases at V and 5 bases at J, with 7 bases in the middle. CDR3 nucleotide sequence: TGTGCCAGCAGCTTGACAGTTACCGGGGAGCTGTTTTTT. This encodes CASSLTVTGELFF. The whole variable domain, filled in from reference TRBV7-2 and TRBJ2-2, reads GAGVSQSPSNKVTEKGKDVELRCDPISGHTALYWYRQSLGQGLEFLIYFQGNSAPDKSGLPSDRFSAERTGGSVSTLTIQRTQQEDSAVYLCASSLTVTGELFFGEGSRLTVL.

As DNA, the CDR3 is TGTGCCAGCAGCTTAGACAGGGTTGTCTACGAGCAGTACTTC. Its translation is CASSLDRVVYEQYF. This chain uses TRBV11-2 with TRBJ2-7; tentative D call: TRBD1 (5 bases). Germline CDR1 SGHAT, CDR2 FQNNGV. Trimming removed 0 bases at V and 3 bases at J, with 9 bases between. The CDR3 loop spans 14 amino acids.

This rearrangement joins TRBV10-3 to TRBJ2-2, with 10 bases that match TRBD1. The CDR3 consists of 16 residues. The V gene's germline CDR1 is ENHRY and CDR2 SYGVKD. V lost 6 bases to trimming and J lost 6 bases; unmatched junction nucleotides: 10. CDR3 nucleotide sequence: TGTGCCATCAGGGACGGTCGAGGACAGGGGGCCGGGGAGCTGTTTTTT. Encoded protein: CAIRDGRGQGAGELFF.

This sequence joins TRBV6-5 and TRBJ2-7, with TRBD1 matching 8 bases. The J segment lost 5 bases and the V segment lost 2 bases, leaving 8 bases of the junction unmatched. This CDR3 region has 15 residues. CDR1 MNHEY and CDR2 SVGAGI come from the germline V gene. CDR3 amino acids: CASSYLGRGRDEQYF. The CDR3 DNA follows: TGTGCCAGCAGTTACCTGGGCAGGGGGCGCGACGAGCAGTACTTC.